The next 10 T cell receptor beta chains were all read from a single sample in a study of identical twins. MiXCR, run by TCRdb on the 5' RACE reads, gives a single entry per CDR3 protein. The sample carries around 1.7 million distinct CDR3 sequences, less than 35% recorded once. The sequenced sample was cord blood. These receptors were collected from a newborn girl in good health.

The rearrangement uses TRBV29-1 and TRBJ1-3; D is ambiguous. This CDR3 is built from 15 residues. The V gene lost 6 bases and the J gene lost 0 bases, with 15 bases spanning the gap. Germline assignment: CDR1 SQVTM and CDR2 ANQGSEA. The DNA for the CDR3 is TGCAGCGTCGGACCCGGGGAAACCTCTGGAAACACCATATATTTT. Amino acids: CSVGPGETSGNTIYF.

The chain links TRBV28 to TRBJ2-2; no firm D call. In germline, CDR1 is MDHEN, CDR2 SYDVKM. Trimming cost V 2 bases and J 4 bases, with 14 bases left between them. The CDR3 is 16 residues long. CDR3 amino acids: CASSLSMYRVTGELFF. The CDR3 nucleotides are TGTGCCAGCAGTTTAAGCATGTATCGGGTCACCGGGGAGCTGTTTTTT.

This clonotype was observed once. The chain combines TRBV5-1 with TRBJ2-3; D not resolved. The CDR3 totals 13 residues. Germline CDR1 and CDR2: SGHRS and YFSETQ. V was clipped by 0 bases and J by 8 bases, with 10 bases between them. Here the CDR3 reads CASSLESAGTQYF. The CDR3, as DNA: TGCGCCAGCAGCTTGGAATCGGCAGGTACGCAGTATTTT.

This sequence joins TRBV6-6 and TRBJ2-4; 9 bases are shared with TRBD1. V was pared by 0 bases and J by 8 bases, with 2 bases of the junction left unmatched. The CDR3 spans 14 residues. Germline CDR1 MNHNY, CDR2 SVGAGI (reference sequence). CDR3 amino acids: CASSYSGQGYIQYF. CDR3 sequence (DNA): TGTGCCAGCAGTTACTCCGGACAGGGGTACATTCAGTACTTC.

This clonotype appeared a few times. The V and J genes are TRBV29-1 and TRBJ2-1; 8 bases map to TRBD1. Germline-derived CDR1 and CDR2 are SQVTM and ANQGSEA. The CDR3 runs to 14 residues. With 5 bases clipped from V and 6 bases from J, the junction kept 9 bases outside the gene matches. The CDR3 DNA follows: TGCAGCGTTCGTAGCAGGGGGCGCGGCAATGAGCAGTTCTTC. Its translation: CSVRSRGRGNEQFF.

This clonotype was seen only a few times. The chain couples TRBV11-2 to TRBJ2-3; weak D call: TRBD2 (6 bases). V lost 5 bases, J lost 5 bases, and 23 bases lay in between. Germline CDR1 reads SGHAT; CDR2 reads FQNNGV. The CDR3 totals 17 residues. CDR3 amino acids: CASSNTPRLAYGDTQYF. Written as DNA, the CDR3 is TGTGCCAGCAGCAACACCCCCCGGCTAGCGTATGGAGATACGCAGTATTTT.

This clonotype was seen a handful of times. The chain has TRBV27 and TRBJ2-1; TRBD1 agrees at 7 bases. V lost 5 bases, J lost 10 bases, and 14 bases stayed unmatched. The germline CDR1 and CDR2 sequences are MNHEY and SMNVEV (reference sequence). The CDR3 extends over 15 amino acids. The CDR3 nucleotides read TGTGCCAGCAGTCCCATAAGGACAGGTTGGGACGAGCAGTTCTTC. This sequence encodes CASSPIRTGWDEQFF.

The gene calls are TRBV2 and TRBJ2-5, with 9 bases lining up with TRBD1. The CDR3 runs 14 residues. V lost 7 bases, J lost 5 bases, and 8 bases stayed unmatched. Germline assignment: CDR1 SNHLY and CDR2 FYNNEI. CDR3 sequence: CASIRGTGIETQYF. Here the CDR3 DNA reads TGTGCCAGCATCCGCGGGACAGGGATTGAGACCCAGTACTTC.

The chain links TRBV4-2 to TRBJ2-7; TRBD1 is a possible D gene (6 bases). The CDR3 has 14 amino acids. V gave up 1 base and J gave up 6 bases, with 13 bases separating them. Looked up from germline, CDR1 is LGHNA and CDR2 is YNFKEQ. CDR3 nucleotides: TGTGCCAGCAGCCAAGGGGACACAGGACGCGAGCAGTACTTC. Translating it yields CASSQGDTGREQYF.

There are a few counts of this clonotype. This rearrangement joins TRBV7-2 to TRBJ2-3; 7 bases agree with TRBD2. Germline V lookup: CDR1 SGHTA, CDR2 FQGNSA. CDR3 length: 15 residues. V lost 3 bases to trimming and J lost 4 bases; unmatched junction nucleotides: 7. The CDR3, as DNA: TGTGCCAGCAGCTTCCTAGCGGCTCCCGCAGATACGCAGTATTTT. Encoded protein: CASSFLAAPADTQYF.